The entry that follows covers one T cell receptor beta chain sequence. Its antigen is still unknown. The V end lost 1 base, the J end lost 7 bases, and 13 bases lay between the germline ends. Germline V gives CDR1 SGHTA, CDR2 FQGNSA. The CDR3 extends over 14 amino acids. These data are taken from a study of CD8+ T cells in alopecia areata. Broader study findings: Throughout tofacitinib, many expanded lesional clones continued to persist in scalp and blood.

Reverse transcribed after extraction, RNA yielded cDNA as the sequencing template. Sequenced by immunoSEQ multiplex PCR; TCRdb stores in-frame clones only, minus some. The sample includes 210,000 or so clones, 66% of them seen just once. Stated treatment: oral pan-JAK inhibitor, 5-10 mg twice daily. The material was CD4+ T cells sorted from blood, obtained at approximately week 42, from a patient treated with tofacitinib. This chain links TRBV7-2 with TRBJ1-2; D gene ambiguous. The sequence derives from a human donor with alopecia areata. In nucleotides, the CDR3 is TGTGCCAGCAGCTTAGTTTCCTTGGTCGGTGGCTACACCTTC. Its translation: CASSLVSLVGGYTF.